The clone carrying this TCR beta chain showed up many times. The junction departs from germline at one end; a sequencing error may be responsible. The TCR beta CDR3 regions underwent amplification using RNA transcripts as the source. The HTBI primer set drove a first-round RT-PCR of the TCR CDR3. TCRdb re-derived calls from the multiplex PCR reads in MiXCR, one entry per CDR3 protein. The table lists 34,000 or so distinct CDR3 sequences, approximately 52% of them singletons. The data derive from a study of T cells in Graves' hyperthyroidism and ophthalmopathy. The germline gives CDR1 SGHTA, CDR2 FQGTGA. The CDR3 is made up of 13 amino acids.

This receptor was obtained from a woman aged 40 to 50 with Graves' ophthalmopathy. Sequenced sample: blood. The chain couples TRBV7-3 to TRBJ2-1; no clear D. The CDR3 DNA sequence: TGTGCCAGCAGTTTAAGCTCCTACAATGAGCAGTTCTTC. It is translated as CASSLSSYNEQFF.